In its sample, the clone carrying this TCR beta chain was seen a few times. Its specificity is unknown. Trimming pared 5 bases from V and 7 bases from J, leaving 18 bases between. Germline loops: CDR1 MNHEY, CDR2 SVGAGI. The CDR3 has 15 amino acids. The data derive from a study of post-analysis software for immune sequencing data. Built from TCR beta cDNA, the libraries had unique molecular identifiers in them. TCRdb reprocessed the PCR reads via MiXCR and lists one record per CDR3 protein. This table has some 800,000 distinct CDR3 sequences, 35% to 55% appearing once. Findings of the study overall: The five TRBV segments detected at higher frequency in patients than in controls included TRBV5-6, TRBV5-1 and TRBV20-1.

This chain connects TRBV6-5 to TRBJ2-1, with D maybe TRBD1 (5 bases). Sequenced: blood. The receptor comes from a girl under 18 with multiple sclerosis. The chain's CDR3 is CASSDKTDSLNEQFF. The CDR3 nucleotides read TGTGCCAGCAGTGACAAGACCGACAGCCTAAATGAGCAGTTCTTC.